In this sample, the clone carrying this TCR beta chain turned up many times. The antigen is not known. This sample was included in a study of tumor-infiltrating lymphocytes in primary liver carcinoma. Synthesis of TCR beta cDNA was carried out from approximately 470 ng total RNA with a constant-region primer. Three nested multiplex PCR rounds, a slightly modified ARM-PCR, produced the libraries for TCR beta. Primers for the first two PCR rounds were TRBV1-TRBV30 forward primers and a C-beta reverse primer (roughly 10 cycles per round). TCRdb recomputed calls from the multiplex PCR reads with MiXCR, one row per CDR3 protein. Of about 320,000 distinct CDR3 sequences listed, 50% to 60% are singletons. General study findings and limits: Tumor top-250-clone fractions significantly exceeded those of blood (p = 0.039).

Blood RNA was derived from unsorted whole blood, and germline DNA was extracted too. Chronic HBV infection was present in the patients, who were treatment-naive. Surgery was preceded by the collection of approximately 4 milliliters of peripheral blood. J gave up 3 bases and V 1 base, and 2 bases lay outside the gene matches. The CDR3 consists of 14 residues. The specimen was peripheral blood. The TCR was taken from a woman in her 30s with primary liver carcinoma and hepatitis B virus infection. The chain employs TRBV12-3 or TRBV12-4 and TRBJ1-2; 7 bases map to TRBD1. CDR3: CASSLGQGYYGYTF. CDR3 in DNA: TGTGCCAGCAGTTTAGGACAGGGTTACTATGGCTACACCTTC.